The entry below describes one T cell receptor (beta chain). The target antigen is unknown. The data originate from a study of T cells expressing NK-cell markers. Study as a whole: Underlying the TCR beta repertoires were sorted CD3+CD56+NKG2C+, CD3+CD56+NKG2C- and CD3+CD56-NKG2C+ T cells. Broader study findings: A handful of donors showed these clonotypes also leading the CD3+CD56-NKG2C+ fraction. More than five of the donors carried dominant NKG2C+ clonotypes that took up 1.0-7.0% of their CD8+ T cells.

CDR1 and CDR2 from the germline V gene are MNHEY and SMNVEV (reference sequence). The CDR3 runs 15 residues. TCRdb re-called the 5' RACE reads; one entry per CDR3 protein, DNA not given. The table lists about 170,000 distinct CDR3 sequences. Specimen: blood T cells: a sorted CD56 or NKG2C T cell subset, CD4+ or CD8+ T cells, or bulk PBMC T cells (not recorded which). The sequence derives from a man between 18 and 69 years old in good health. The chain is built from TRBV27 and TRBJ1-1; absent DNA, TCRdb's TRBD1 call cannot be checked. Here the CDR3 reads CASSLFGTANTEAFF.